One and the same sample provided the 12 T cell receptor beta chains below, sequenced in a study of blood T cell repertoires in COVID-19 (dated by TCRdb to about 2020). Libraries were made using the immunoSEQ multiplex PCR assay. TCRdb retrieved this table from immuneACCESS and kept in-frame rearrangements only. Not all clones are present; in checked studies, unresolved V genes account for under half, and no reason is known for the remainder. The sample yields about 250,000 clones; around 80% were counted once. The leading ten clones occupy 27% of the sample. The sample taken for sequencing was peripheral blood. These receptor sequences come from a man aged 35 to 55 with acute or convalescent COVID-19.

This clone was recorded once. The CDR3 DNA reads as TGCGCCACCCGGCCCGTAGCGGGAGGGCCGGGGTACGAGCAGTACTTC. It translates to CATRPVAGGPGYEQYF. V is TRBV4-1 and J is TRBJ2-7; 11 positions agree with TRBD2. Germline V gene sequence: CDR1 MGHRA, CDR2 YSYEKL. This CDR3 is 16 amino acids long. V lost 10 bases and J lost 4; bases outside the gene matches: 15.

V gene TRBV30 combines with J gene TRBJ2-7, with 10 bases that match TRBD2. The V and J ends lost 8 bases and 6 bases, in that order; junction bases with no gene match: 7. Germline CDR1 is GTSNPN and CDR2 is SVGIG (reference sequence). The CDR3 covers 12 residues. The CDR3 DNA reads TGTGCCGGAGGGATAGCGGGAGGCGAGCAGTACTTC. The encoded protein is CAGGIAGGEQYF.

V and J are TRBV6-5 and TRBJ2-1, with TRBD2 matching over 10 bases. With 7 bases clipped from V and 8 bases from J, the junction kept 8 bases outside the gene matches. The CDR3 is made up of 14 amino acids. Germline-derived CDR1 and CDR2 are MNHEY and SVGAGI. DNA for the CDR3: TGTGCCAGCAAAGCTAGCGGGAGTGGGGATGAGCAGTTCTTC. It codes for CASKASGSGDEQFF.

The chain couples TRBV19 to TRBJ2-5; possible D gene TRBD2, 6 bases. CDR3 size: 13 residues. Germline V gene lookup returns CDR1 LNHDA and CDR2 SQIVND (reference sequence). With 9 bases removed from V and 5 bases from J, the gap between germline ends came to 16 bases. The CDR3 spells CASSRGARETQYF. DNA for the CDR3: TGTGCCAGCAGCCGCGGGGCACGGGAGACCCAGTACTTC.

The J gene is TRBJ1-1, the V gene TRBV18; no firm D call. This CDR3 has 14 amino acids. Trimming took 4 bases from V and 1 from J, leaving 10 bases between them. Germline V gene sequence: CDR1 KGHSH, CDR2 LQKENI. CDR3: CASSLGGTNTEAFF. CDR3 bases: TGTGCCAGCTCACTCGGAGGAACGAACACTGAAGCTTTCTTT.

The rearrangement links TRBV6-5 to TRBJ2-3; the D is unclear. This CDR3 is 15 amino acids long. V dropped 1 base and J dropped 0 bases, with 8 bases sitting between them. The germline CDR1 and CDR2 sequences are MNHEY and SVGAGI. Here the CDR3 DNA reads TGTGCCAGCAGTTACTTTCCTACGAGCACAGATACGCAGTATTTT. Translation gives CASSYFPTSTDTQYF.

This clone was counted a few times. The J gene is TRBJ1-6, the V gene TRBV3-1 (or the pseudogene TRBV3-2); a possible D gene is TRBD1 (5 bases). The germline V gene encodes CDR1 LGHDT and CDR2 YNNKEL (reference sequence). Trimming took 0 bases from V and 6 from J, leaving 12 bases between them. The CDR3 consists of 16 residues. CDR3 DNA: TGTGCCAGCAGCCAAGAGAGTCGACAGTTTAATTCACCCCTCCACTTT. It codes for CASSQESRQFNSPLHF.

This chain uses TRBV6-4 with TRBJ2-3, with 7 bases lining up with TRBD1. CDR3 size: 15 residues. With V trimmed by 0 bases and J by 6 bases, 6 bases remained unmatched. The germline V gene has CDR1 MRHNA and CDR2 SNTAGT. The DNA for the CDR3 is TGTGCCAGCAGTGACTCCACTACAGGGGCGGATACGCAGTATTTT. Residues: CASSDSTTGADTQYF.

This rearrangement joins TRBV6-6 to TRBJ2-3, with 9 bases that match TRBD1. After removal of 8 bases from V and 1 base from J, the junction contained 10 bases not matched to a gene. This CDR3 has 16 residues. Germline CDR1 MNHNY, CDR2 SVGAGI (reference sequence). Here the CDR3 reads CASGLIGDRGTDTQYF. The CDR3 nucleotides read TGTGCCAGCGGCCTCATTGGGGACAGGGGCACAGATACGCAGTATTTT.

This clone was counted a single time. The rearrangement links TRBV5-1 to TRBJ2-3; tentatively, D is TRBD2 (6 bases). The CDR3 is 17 amino acids. V was trimmed by 2 bases and J by 4 bases, leaving 20 bases between them. Germline V lookup: CDR1 SGHRS, CDR2 YFSETQ. CDR3 in amino acids: CASSLRVEGLKPDTQYF. In nucleotides, the CDR3 is TGCGCCAGCAGCTTAAGGGTTGAGGGACTTAAGCCAGATACGCAGTATTTT.

The chain uses TRBV5-4 and TRBJ1-1; weak D call: TRBD1 (5 bases). Trimming took 9 bases from V and 0 from J, leaving 6 bases between them. The CDR3 extends over 11 amino acids. Germline values: CDR1 SGHNT, CDR2 YYREEE (reference sequence). The CDR3 DNA follows: TGTGCCATAGGGGTGAACACTGAAGCTTTCTTT. Its protein is CAIGVNTEAFF.

The gene calls are TRBV5-1 and TRBJ2-7, with TRBD1 matching over 7 bases. The CDR3 is made up of 13 amino acids. V lost 4 bases and J lost 6; bases outside the gene matches: 7. Germline lookup yields CDR1 SGHRS and CDR2 YFSETQ. The CDR3 protein is CASSTDRDGEQYF. The DNA of the CDR3 is TGCGCCAGCAGCACCGACAGGGACGGCGAGCAGTACTTC.